This T cell receptor (beta chain) is from a study of OX40 agonist ivuxolimab in advanced cancers. Study as a whole: Patients received ivuxolimab, an intravenous treatment, every 2 weeks at 0.01 to 10 mg/kg.

Some clones are missing from TCRdb's copy, which holds only in-frame ones; the method was immunoSEQ multiplex PCR. The sample carries around 40,000 clones, approximately 80% recorded once. Sample: CD4+ or CD8+ T cells sorted from blood, taken in a trial of the OX40 agonist ivuxolimab. The sequence was obtained from an adult with an advanced solid tumor such as melanoma, head and neck, liver or kidney cancer.

The CDR3 DNA sequence: TGTGCCAGCAGCTTAGCGACAGATACGCAGTATTTT. It specifies CASSLATDTQYF. The chain recombines TRBV11-1 with TRBJ2-3; no clear D. Germline-derived CDR1 and CDR2 are SGHAT and FQDESV (reference sequence). The CDR3 spans 12 residues. V lost 0 bases to trimming and J lost 3 bases, with 1 base between them.